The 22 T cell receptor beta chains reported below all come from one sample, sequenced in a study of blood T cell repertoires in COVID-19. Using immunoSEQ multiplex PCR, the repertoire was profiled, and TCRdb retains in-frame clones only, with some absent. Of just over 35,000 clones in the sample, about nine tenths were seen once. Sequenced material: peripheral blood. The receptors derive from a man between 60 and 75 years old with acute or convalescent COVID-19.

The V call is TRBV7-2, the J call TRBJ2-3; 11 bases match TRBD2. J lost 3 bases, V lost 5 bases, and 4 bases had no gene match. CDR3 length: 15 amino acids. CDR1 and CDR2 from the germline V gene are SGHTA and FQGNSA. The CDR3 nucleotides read TGTGCCAGCAGCCTAACTAGCGGGAGAACAGATACGCAGTATTTT. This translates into CASSLTSGRTDTQYF.

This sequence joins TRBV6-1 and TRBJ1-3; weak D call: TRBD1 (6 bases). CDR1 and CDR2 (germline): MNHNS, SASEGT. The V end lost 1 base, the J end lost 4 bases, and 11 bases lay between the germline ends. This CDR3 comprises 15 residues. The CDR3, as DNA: TGTGCCAGCAGTGAAGACGGCAGGGGAGGAAACACCATATATTTT. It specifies CASSEDGRGGNTIYF.

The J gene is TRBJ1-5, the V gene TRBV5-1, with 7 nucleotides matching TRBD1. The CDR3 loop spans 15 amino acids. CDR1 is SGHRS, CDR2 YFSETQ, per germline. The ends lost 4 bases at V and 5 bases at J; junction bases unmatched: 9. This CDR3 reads CASSQGVSGHQPQHF. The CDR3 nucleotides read TGCGCCAGCAGCCAGGGGGTTTCGGGGCATCAGCCCCAGCATTTT.

The CDR3 DNA is TGTGCCAGCAGCCGAGCCCCCAGGGGGGTTTACAATGAGCAGTTCTTC. As protein: CASSRAPRGVYNEQFF. This chain connects TRBV7-8 to TRBJ2-1; D might be TRBD1 (7 bases). The germline V gene has CDR1 SGHVS and CDR2 FQNEAQ. The CDR3 spans 16 residues. The V gene lost 5 bases and the J gene lost 4 bases, with 18 bases spanning the gap. The entire variable domain, with the rest obtained from reference TRBV7-8 and TRBJ2-1, is as follows: GAGVSQSPRYKVAKRGQDVALRCDPISGHVSLFWYQQALGQGPEFLTYFQNEAQLDKSGLPSDRFFAERPEGSVSTLKIQRTQQEDSAVYLCASSRAPRGVYNEQFFGPGTRLTVL.

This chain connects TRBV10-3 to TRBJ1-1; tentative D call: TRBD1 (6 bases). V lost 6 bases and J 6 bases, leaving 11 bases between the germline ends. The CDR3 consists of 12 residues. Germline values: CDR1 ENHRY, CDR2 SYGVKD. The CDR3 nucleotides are TGTGCCATCAGCCTGACAGGTTCTGAAGCTTTCTTT. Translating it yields CAISLTGSEAFF.

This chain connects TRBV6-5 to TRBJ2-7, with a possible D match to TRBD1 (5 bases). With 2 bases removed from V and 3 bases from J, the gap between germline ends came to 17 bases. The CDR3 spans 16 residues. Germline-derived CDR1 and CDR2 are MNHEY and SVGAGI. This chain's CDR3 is CASSYPEGAELYEQYF. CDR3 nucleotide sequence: TGTGCCAGCAGTTACCCGGAAGGGGCGGAACTCTACGAGCAGTACTTC.

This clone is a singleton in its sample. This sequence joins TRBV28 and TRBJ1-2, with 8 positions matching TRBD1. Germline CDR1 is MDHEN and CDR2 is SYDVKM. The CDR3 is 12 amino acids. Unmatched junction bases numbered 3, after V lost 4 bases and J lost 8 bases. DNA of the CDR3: TGTGCCAGCAGTTGGGGGACAGGAGGCTACACCTTC. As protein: CASSWGTGGYTF.

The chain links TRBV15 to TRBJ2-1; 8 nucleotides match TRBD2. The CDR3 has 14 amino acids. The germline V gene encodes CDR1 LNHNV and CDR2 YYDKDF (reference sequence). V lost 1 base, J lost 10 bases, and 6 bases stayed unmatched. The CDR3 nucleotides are TGTGCCACCAGCAGAGGGGCGACTAGCGTAGAGCAGTTCTTC. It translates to CATSRGATSVEQFF.

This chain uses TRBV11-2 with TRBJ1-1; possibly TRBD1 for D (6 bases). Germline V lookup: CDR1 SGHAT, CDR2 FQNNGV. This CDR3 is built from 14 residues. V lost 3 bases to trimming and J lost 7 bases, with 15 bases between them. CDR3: CASSFMGAGLEAFF. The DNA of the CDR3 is TGTGCCAGCAGCTTTATGGGGGCTGGACTTGAAGCTTTCTTT.

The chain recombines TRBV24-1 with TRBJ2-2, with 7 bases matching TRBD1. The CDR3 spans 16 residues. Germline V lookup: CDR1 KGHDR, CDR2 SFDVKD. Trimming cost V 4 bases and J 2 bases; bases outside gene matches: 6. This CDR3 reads CATSDRTGPNTGELFF. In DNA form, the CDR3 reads TGTGCCACCAGTGACCGGACAGGCCCAAACACCGGGGAGCTGTTTTTT.

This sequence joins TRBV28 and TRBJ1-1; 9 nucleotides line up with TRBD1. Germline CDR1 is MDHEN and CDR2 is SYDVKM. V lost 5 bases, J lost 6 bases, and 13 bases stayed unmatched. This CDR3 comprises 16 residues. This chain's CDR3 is CASSPPGQGKGSEAFF. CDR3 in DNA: TGTGCCAGCAGTCCTCCGGGACAGGGAAAGGGATCTGAAGCTTTCTTT.

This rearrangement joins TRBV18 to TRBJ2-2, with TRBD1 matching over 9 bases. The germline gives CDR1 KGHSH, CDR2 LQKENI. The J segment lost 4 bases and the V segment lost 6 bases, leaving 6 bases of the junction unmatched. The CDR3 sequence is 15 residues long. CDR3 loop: CASSPQGQGTGELFF. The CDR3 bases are TGTGCCAGCTCTCCTCAGGGACAGGGCACCGGGGAGCTGTTTTTT.

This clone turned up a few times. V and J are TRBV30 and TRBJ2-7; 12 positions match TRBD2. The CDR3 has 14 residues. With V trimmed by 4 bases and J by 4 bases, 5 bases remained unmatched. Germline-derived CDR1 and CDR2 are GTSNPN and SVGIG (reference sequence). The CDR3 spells CAWTHGTSGYEQYV. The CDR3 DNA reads TGTGCCTGGACCCACGGGACTAGCGGGTACGAGCAGTACGTC.

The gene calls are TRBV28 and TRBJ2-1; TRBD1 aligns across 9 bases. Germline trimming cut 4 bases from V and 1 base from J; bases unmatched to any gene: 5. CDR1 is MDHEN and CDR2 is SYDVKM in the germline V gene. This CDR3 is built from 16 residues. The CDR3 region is CASSSTGTGSYNEQFF. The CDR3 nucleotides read TGTGCCAGCAGTTCAACCGGGACAGGGTCCTACAATGAGCAGTTCTTC.

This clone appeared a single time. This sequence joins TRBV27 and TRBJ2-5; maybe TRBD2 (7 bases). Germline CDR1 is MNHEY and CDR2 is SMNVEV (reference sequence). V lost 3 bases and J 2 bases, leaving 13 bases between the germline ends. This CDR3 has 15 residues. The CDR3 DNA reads TGTGCCAGCAGTTTTAGCAGGGGAGGGCAAGAGACCCAGTACTTC. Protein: CASSFSRGGQETQYF.

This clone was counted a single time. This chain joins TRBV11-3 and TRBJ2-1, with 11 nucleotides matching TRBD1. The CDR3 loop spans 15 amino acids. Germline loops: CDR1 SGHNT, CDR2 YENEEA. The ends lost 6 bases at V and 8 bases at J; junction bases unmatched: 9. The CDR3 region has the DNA TGTGCCAGCAGATTTTCCGGGACAGGGGGGCATGAGCAGTTCTTC. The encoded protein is CASRFSGTGGHEQFF.

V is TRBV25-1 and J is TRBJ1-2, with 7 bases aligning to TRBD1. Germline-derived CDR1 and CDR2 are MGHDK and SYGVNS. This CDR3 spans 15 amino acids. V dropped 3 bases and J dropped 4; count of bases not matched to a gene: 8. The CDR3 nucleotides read TGTGCCAGCAGTGATTACAGGGGTTCCGGCTATGGCTACACCTTC. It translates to CASSDYRGSGYGYTF.

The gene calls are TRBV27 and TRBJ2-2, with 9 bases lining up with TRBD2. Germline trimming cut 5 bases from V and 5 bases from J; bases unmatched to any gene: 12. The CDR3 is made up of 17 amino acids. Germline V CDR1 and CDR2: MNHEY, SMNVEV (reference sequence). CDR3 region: CASSRDGGRAGTGELFF. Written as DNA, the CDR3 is TGTGCCAGCAGTCGGGATGGCGGGAGGGCCGGTACCGGGGAGCTGTTTTTT.

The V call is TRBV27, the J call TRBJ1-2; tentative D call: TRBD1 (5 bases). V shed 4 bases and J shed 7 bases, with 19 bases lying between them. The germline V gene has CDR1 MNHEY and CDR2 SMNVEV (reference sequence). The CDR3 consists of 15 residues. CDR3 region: CASSSFNAGGSGYTF. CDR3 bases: TGTGCCAGCAGTTCCTTTAATGCGGGGGGGTCTGGCTACACCTTC.

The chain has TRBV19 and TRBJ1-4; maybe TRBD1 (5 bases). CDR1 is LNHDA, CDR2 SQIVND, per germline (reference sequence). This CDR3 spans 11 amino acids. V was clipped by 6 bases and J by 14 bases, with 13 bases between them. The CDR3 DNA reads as TGTGCCAGTAGCACCGGGACTCGGCTGTTTTTT. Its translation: CASSTGTRLFF.

The CDR3 spells CASSRPSSGNNEQFF. The CDR3 DNA reads as TGTGCCAGTAGTCGCCCTTCTAGCGGGAACAATGAGCAGTTCTTC. The chain has TRBV19 and TRBJ2-1; 9 bases map to TRBD2. The CDR3 loop spans 15 amino acids. J lost 5 bases, V lost 5 bases, and 7 bases had no gene match. Germline CDR1 LNHDA, CDR2 SQIVND (reference sequence).

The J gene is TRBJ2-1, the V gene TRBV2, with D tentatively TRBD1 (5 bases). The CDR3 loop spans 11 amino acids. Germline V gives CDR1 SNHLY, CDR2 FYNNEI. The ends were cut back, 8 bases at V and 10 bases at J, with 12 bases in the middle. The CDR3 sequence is CASRGAPEQFF. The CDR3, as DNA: TGTGCCAGCCGTGGGGCACCAGAGCAGTTCTTC.